Presented here are 27 T cell receptor beta chains from one specimen sequenced in a study of glioma-infiltrating T cells after dendritic cell vaccination. The protocol was immunoSEQ multiplex PCR, while the TCRdb copy is restricted to in-frame clones and leaves out a portion. The sample holds about 92,000 clones, around 84% seen once. Sequences were derived from blood, sampled before dendritic cell vaccination. These receptors were obtained from a human donor with glioblastoma.

The rearrangement joins TRBV5-1 to TRBJ2-1; D may be TRBD2 (7 bases). CDR1 is SGHRS and CDR2 is YFSETQ in the germline V gene. The CDR3 totals 15 residues. Between the trimmed V and J ends, which lost 3 bases and 8 bases, there was a span of 18 bases. In DNA form, the CDR3 reads TGCGCCAGCAGCTCGGGGGGCAGGGTATTAGATGAGCAGTTCTTC. Its protein product is CASSSGGRVLDEQFF. Based on the CDR3 plus reference TRBV5-1 and TRBJ2-1, the full variable domain is KAGVTQTPRYLIKTRGQQVTLSCSPISGHRSVSWYQQTPGQGLQFLFEYFSETQRNKGNFPGRFSGRQFSNSRSEMNVSTLELGDSALYLCASSSGGRVLDEQFFGPGTRLTVL.

The rearrangement links TRBV2 to TRBJ1-3, with TRBD1 as a possible D gene (5 bases). V lost 2 bases and J lost 3, with 8 bases in between. This CDR3 contains 14 residues. The germline gives CDR1 SNHLY, CDR2 FYNNEI. CDR3 nucleotide sequence: TGTGCCAGCAGTGAATACAGGCGTGGAAACACCATATATTTT. This encodes CASSEYRRGNTIYF.

A few counts support this clone. The chain has TRBV7-6 and TRBJ2-3; 10 nucleotides line up with TRBD2. The CDR3 contains 17 residues. V trimming: 4 bases; J trimming: 1 base; junction bases outside the gene matches: 8. Germline V gene sequence: CDR1 SGHVS, CDR2 FNYEAQ. The chain's CDR3 is CASSWLAGVDRTDTQYF. As DNA, the CDR3 is TGTGCCAGCAGCTGGCTAGCGGGGGTAGACCGCACAGATACGCAGTATTTT. Full variable domain (rest looked up from reference TRBV7-6 and TRBJ2-3): GAGVSQSPRYKVTKRGQDVALRCDPISGHVSLYWYRQALGQGPEFLTYFNYEAQQDKSGLPNDRFSAERPEGSISTLTIQRTEQRDSAMYRCASSWLAGVDRTDTQYFGPGTRLTVL.

DNA for the CDR3: TGTGCCAGCAGTAGACAGGACCTGAACACTGAAGCTTTCTTT. This gives the protein CASSRQDLNTEAFF. The chain combines TRBV6-5 with TRBJ1-1; D is perhaps TRBD1 (6 bases). The CDR3 has 14 residues. The germline V gene encodes CDR1 MNHEY and CDR2 SVGAGI. V was trimmed by 5 bases and J by 0 bases, leaving 10 bases between them.

The CDR3 DNA is TGTGCCAGCAGCTTTGGGGGGGGCCAGCCCCAGCATTTT. Its protein is CASSFGGGQPQHF. The chain is built from TRBV7-8 and TRBJ1-5; the D gene is possibly TRBD1 (6 bases). The CDR3 loop spans 13 amino acids. V was clipped by 3 bases and J by 7 bases, with 10 bases between them. In germline, CDR1 is SGHVS, CDR2 FQNEAQ.

The chain uses TRBV15 and TRBJ2-2, with D possibly matching TRBD1 (6 bases). The V gene lost 5 bases and the J gene lost 7 bases, with 17 bases spanning the gap. Per the germline V gene, CDR1 is LNHNV and CDR2 is YYDKDF (reference sequence). The CDR3 extends over 15 amino acids. The CDR3 DNA sequence: TGTGCCACCAGCTCCTCGGCAGGGGCGATCGGGGAGCTGTTTTTT. It codes for CATSSSAGAIGELFF.

V gene TRBV13 combines with J gene TRBJ1-1, with 9 bases lining up with TRBD1. Germline CDR1 reads PRHDT; CDR2 reads FYEKMQ (reference sequence). CDR3 length: 15 amino acids. The junction had 0 bases not matched to a gene; V was cut back by 0 bases and J by 1 base. Here the CDR3 DNA reads TGTGCCAGCAGCTTAGGGGGACAGGGGAACACTGAAGCTTTCTTT. This translates into CASSLGGQGNTEAFF.

The V and J genes are TRBV25-1 and TRBJ2-1; D is uncertain. V lost 10 bases, J lost 9 bases, and 16 bases lay in between. In germline, CDR1 is MGHDK, CDR2 SYGVNS. CDR3 size: 12 residues. CDR3 residues: CATNALGGEQFF. CDR3 sequence (DNA): TGTGCCACCAACGCCCTCGGTGGTGAGCAGTTCTTC.

The chain couples TRBV14 to TRBJ1-1; 8 bases agree with TRBD1. V was clipped by 1 base and J by 7 bases; unmatched bases: 5. The length of the CDR3 is 14 residues. Germline V gene lookup returns CDR1 SGHDN and CDR2 FVKESK. The CDR3 nucleotides read TGTGCCAGCAGCCAAGGACAGGGGTTGATTGAAGCTTTCTTT. It yields the protein CASSQGQGLIEAFF. Full variable domain (rest looked up from reference TRBV14 and TRBJ1-1): EAGVTQFPSHSVIEKGQTVTLRCDPISGHDNLYWYRRVMGKEIKFLLHFVKESKQDESGMPNNRFLAERTGGTYSTLKVQPAELEDSGVYFCASSQGQGLIEAFFGQGTRLTVV.

This chain joins TRBV19 and TRBJ2-1; D gene unclear. Germline CDR1 reads LNHDA; CDR2 reads SQIVND (reference sequence). CDR3 size: 16 residues. Trimming removed 7 bases from V and 0 bases from J, with 16 bases in between. The DNA for the CDR3 is TGTGCCAGTACTAACCGTAGGCAGGTCTCCTACAATGAGCAGTTCTTC. It translates to CASTNRRQVSYNEQFF.

This sequence joins TRBV5-1 and TRBJ2-2; D may be TRBD2 (5 bases). Germline V gene lookup returns CDR1 SGHRS and CDR2 YFSETQ. V was trimmed by 7 bases and J by 6 bases, leaving 16 bases between them. The CDR3 is 14 amino acids. For the CDR3, the DNA is TGCGCCAGCGGGAGAGCGGTTTTCTCCGGGGAGCTGTTTTTT. It translates to CASGRAVFSGELFF.

The gene calls are TRBV2 and TRBJ2-1, with 11 bases that match TRBD2. Unmatched junction bases numbered 10, after V lost 4 bases and J lost 5 bases. This CDR3 has 17 amino acids. CDR1 and CDR2 (germline): SNHLY, FYNNEI. The CDR3 DNA reads as TGTGCCAGCAGTGGGGGACTAGCGGCGAATGAACACAATGAGCAGTTCTTC. Protein product: CASSGGLAANEHNEQFF.

The chain is built from TRBV27 and TRBJ2-1; D unresolved. The V gene's germline CDR1 is MNHEY and CDR2 SMNVEV (reference sequence). The CDR3 is 15 residues long. V was trimmed by 5 bases and J by 3 bases, leaving 14 bases between them. CDR3: CASSQIQELYNEQFF. In DNA form, the CDR3 reads TGTGCCAGCAGTCAGATTCAGGAACTCTACAATGAGCAGTTCTTC.

The genes are TRBV5-4 and TRBJ1-2; TRBD1 might be the D (6 bases). The CDR3 length is 16 residues. V lost 0 bases and J 4 bases, leaving 16 bases between the germline ends. Germline V CDR1 and CDR2: SGHNT, YYREEE (reference sequence). The CDR3 protein is CASSLALRGAGYGYTF. In DNA form, the CDR3 reads TGTGCCAGCAGCTTGGCTCTTCGGGGGGCTGGCTATGGCTACACCTTC.

This rearrangement joins TRBV7-9 to TRBJ1-6; D unresolved. V gave up 2 bases and J gave up 0 bases, with 8 bases separating them. The CDR3 is 16 amino acids. Germline CDR1 is SEHNR and CDR2 is FQNEAQ (reference sequence). This chain's CDR3 is CASSLPGSSYNSPLHF. The CDR3 bases are TGTGCCAGCAGCTTACCAGGCAGCTCCTATAATTCACCCCTCCACTTT.

This chain links TRBV20-1 with TRBJ2-4; the D is unclear. In germline, CDR1 is DFQATT, CDR2 SNEGSKA (reference sequence). CDR3 length equals 11 residues. The ends were cut back, 5 bases at V and 5 bases at J, with 7 bases in the middle. CDR3 sequence: CSARGQNIQYF. DNA for the CDR3: TGCAGTGCTCGTGGCCAAAACATTCAGTACTTC.

This clone occurred a few times. This chain uses TRBV30 with TRBJ2-3, with TRBD2 matching 12 bases. Germline CDR1 reads GTSNPN; CDR2 reads SVGIG (reference sequence). CDR3 length: 16 residues. V dropped 4 bases and J dropped 5; count of bases not matched to a gene: 10. The CDR3 sequence: CAWKPSGRATVDTQYF. As DNA, the CDR3 is TGTGCCTGGAAGCCTAGCGGGAGGGCAACTGTAGATACGCAGTATTTT. The full variable domain, completed using reference TRBV30 and TRBJ2-3, is SQTIHQWPATLVQPVGSPLSLECTVEGTSNPNLYWYRQAAGRGLQLLFYSVGIGQISSEVPQNLSASRPQDRQFILSSKKLLLSDSGFYLCAWKPSGRATVDTQYFGPGTRLTVL.

The V and J genes are TRBV7-2 and TRBJ2-1; 9 bases are shared with TRBD1. CDR3 length: 16 residues. Germline V gene sequence: CDR1 SGHTA, CDR2 FQGNSA. V shed 2 bases and J 6 bases; nucleotides not matched to a gene: 8. In nucleotides, the CDR3 is TGTGCCAGCAGCTTAAGGACAGGGGCCCCTAGCAATGAGCAGTTCTTC. Amino acids: CASSLRTGAPSNEQFF.

The rearrangement uses TRBV6-5 and TRBJ2-7; tentatively, D is TRBD2 (6 bases). CDR3 length: 13 residues. Germline CDR1 and CDR2: MNHEY and SVGAGI. Between the trimmed V and J ends, which lost 0 bases and 7 bases, there was a span of 10 bases. The CDR3 is CASSYSSGGEQYF. CDR3 sequence (DNA): TGTGCCAGCAGTTACTCGAGTGGAGGGGAGCAGTACTTC.

This clone occurred once. This chain connects TRBV4-2 to TRBJ1-2, with no clear D. The V end was cut by 1 base, the J end by 8 bases, with 14 bases between. CDR3 length equals 14 residues. Per germline, CDR1 LGHNA and CDR2 YNFKEQ. The CDR3 is CASSQVEAAEGYTF. CDR3 sequence (DNA): TGTGCCAGCAGCCAAGTGGAGGCGGCAGAGGGCTACACCTTC.

This clone has a single count. V is TRBV7-9 and J is TRBJ2-1; TRBD1 is a possible D gene (6 bases). The CDR3 runs 18 residues. CDR1 is SEHNR, CDR2 FQNEAQ, per germline (reference sequence). The V end lost 5 bases, the J end lost 1 base, and 21 bases lay between the germline ends. The CDR3 loop is CASSPRPLGGQSYNEQFF. The CDR3 nucleotides are TGTGCCAGCAGCCCCCGGCCGCTCGGTGGACAGTCCTACAATGAGCAGTTCTTC.

The chain has TRBV1 and TRBJ2-5; the table's D call of TRBD2 was not tested on the DNA. TRBV1 is deemed a pseudogene. The CDR3 is made up of 18 amino acids. CDR3: CTSSQDQQRGGPGETQYF. The CDR3, as DNA: TGCACCAGCAGCCAAGATCAACAGCGGGGGGGGCCGGGGGAGACCCAGTACTTC.

The chain has TRBV5-6 and TRBJ2-1, with TRBD2 matching over 11 bases. Germline trimming cut 2 bases from V and 6 bases from J; bases unmatched to any gene: 4. The CDR3 loop spans 15 amino acids. CDR1 is SGHDT, CDR2 YYEEEE, per germline. The CDR3 nucleotides are TGTGCCAGCAGCTTCCTAGCGGGGGGAGGCAATGAGCAGTTCTTC. Protein sequence: CASSFLAGGGNEQFF.

The genes are TRBV6-6 and TRBJ2-3, with D possibly matching TRBD1 (7 bases). This CDR3 has 15 amino acids. CDR1 and CDR2 from the germline V gene are MNHNY and SVGAGI (reference sequence). Trimming took 6 bases from V and 4 from J, leaving 17 bases between them. CDR3 loop: CASSPGSGGPDTQYF. The CDR3 DNA reads as TGTGCCAGCAGCCCCGGATCAGGGGGGCCAGATACGCAGTATTTT.

A single count supports this clone. J is TRBJ1-1 and V is TRBV7-2; 8 nucleotides align to TRBD1. Germline lookup yields CDR1 SGHTA and CDR2 FQGNSA. Trimming at V came to 4 bases and at J to 5 bases, leaving 9 bases not matched to a gene. This CDR3 region has 15 residues. The CDR3 is CASSSTQGAMTEAFF. The CDR3, as DNA: TGTGCCAGCAGCTCCACTCAGGGGGCGATGACTGAAGCTTTCTTT.

The chain couples TRBV5-1 to TRBJ2-3; weak D call: TRBD2 (7 bases). V was cut by 0 bases and J by 3 bases, with 11 bases left in between. The CDR3 covers 15 residues. Germline CDR1 SGHRS, CDR2 YFSETQ. CDR3 DNA: TGCGCCAGCAGCTTGGACGGGGGGCGAACAGATACGCAGTATTTT. Protein: CASSLDGGRTDTQYF.

The V gene is TRBV27, the J gene TRBJ1-4; 8 positions match TRBD1. This CDR3 contains 16 residues. Germline values: CDR1 MNHEY, CDR2 SMNVEV (reference sequence). Trimming cost V 4 bases and J 0 bases; bases outside gene matches: 4. The CDR3 region has the DNA TGTGCCAGCAGTTCAGGACAGGGCACAACTAATGAAAAACTGTTTTTT. Its translation is CASSSGQGTTNEKLFF. Based on the CDR3 plus reference TRBV27 and TRBJ1-4, the full variable domain is EAQVTQNPRYLITVTGKKLTVTCSQNMNHEYMSWYRQDPGLGLRQIYYSMNVEVTDKGDVPEGYKVSRKEKRNFPLILESPSPNQTSLYFCASSSGQGTTNEKLFFGSGTQLSVL.